What follows is one TCR beta chain and its context. Its antigen is undetermined. Per the germline V gene, CDR1 is WNHNN and CDR2 is SYGVQD (reference sequence). The V end lost 8 bases, the J end lost 5 bases, and 17 bases lay between the germline ends. CDR3 length: 14 amino acids. Only in-frame clones appear in the TCRdb table, and some are missing; sequencing was by immunoSEQ multiplex PCR. In the table there are approximately 58,000 clones, around nine tenths of which are singletons. The sample comes from a study of OX40 agonist ivuxolimab in advanced cancers. The wider study: Patients undergoing dose escalation presented with hepatocellular carcinoma, melanoma, renal cell or head and neck cancer. With a range of roughly 20 to 79, age averaged about 58 years, and around 83% were male.

Study-wide findings and caveats: At doses 0.1 to 3.0 mg/kg, CD4+ and CD8+ clones expanded.

The sequence was obtained from an adult with an advanced solid tumor such as melanoma, head and neck, liver or kidney cancer. The sequencing used CD4+ or CD8+ T cells sorted from blood, collected in a trial of the OX40 agonist ivuxolimab. V is TRBV10-1 and J is TRBJ2-3; tentatively, D is TRBD2 (5 bases). The CDR3 region is CASLKRGSGDTQYF. DNA for the CDR3: TGCGCCAGCCTCAAACGTGGGAGTGGAGATACGCAGTATTTT.